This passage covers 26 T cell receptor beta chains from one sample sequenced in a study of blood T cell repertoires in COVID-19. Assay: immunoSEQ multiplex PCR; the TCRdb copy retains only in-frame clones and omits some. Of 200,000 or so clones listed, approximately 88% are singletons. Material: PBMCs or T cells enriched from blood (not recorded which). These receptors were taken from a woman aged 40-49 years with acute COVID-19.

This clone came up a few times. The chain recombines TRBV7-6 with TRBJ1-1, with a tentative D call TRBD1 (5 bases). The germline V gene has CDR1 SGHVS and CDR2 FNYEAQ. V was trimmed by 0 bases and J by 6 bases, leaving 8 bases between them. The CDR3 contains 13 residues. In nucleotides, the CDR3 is TGTGCCAGCAGCTTAGCGCCGGGGGCTGAAGCTTTCTTT. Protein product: CASSLAPGAEAFF.

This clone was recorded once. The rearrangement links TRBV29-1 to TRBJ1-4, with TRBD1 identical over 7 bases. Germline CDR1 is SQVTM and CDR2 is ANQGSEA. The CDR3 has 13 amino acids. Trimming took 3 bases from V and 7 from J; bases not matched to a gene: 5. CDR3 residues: CSVDSQGGEKLFF. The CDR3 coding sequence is TGCAGCGTTGATAGTCAGGGGGGTGAAAAACTGTTTTTT.

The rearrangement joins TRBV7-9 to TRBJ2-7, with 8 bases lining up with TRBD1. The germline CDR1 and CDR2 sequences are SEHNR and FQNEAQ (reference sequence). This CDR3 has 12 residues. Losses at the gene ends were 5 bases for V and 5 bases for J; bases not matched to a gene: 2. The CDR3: CASSRQGNEQYF. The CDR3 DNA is TGTGCCAGCAGCAGACAGGGGAACGAGCAGTACTTC.

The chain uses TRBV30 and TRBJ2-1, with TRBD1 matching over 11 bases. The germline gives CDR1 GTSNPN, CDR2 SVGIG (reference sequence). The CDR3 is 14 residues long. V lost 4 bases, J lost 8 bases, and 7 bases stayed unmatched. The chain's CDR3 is CAWKADRGQDEQFF. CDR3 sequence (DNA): TGTGCCTGGAAAGCGGACAGGGGGCAGGATGAGCAGTTCTTC. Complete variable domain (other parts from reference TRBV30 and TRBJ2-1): SQTIHQWPATLVQPVGSPLSLECTVEGTSNPNLYWYRQAAGRGLQLLFYSVGIGQISSEVPQNLSASRPQDRQFILSSKKLLLSDSGFYLCAWKADRGQDEQFFGPGTRLTVL.

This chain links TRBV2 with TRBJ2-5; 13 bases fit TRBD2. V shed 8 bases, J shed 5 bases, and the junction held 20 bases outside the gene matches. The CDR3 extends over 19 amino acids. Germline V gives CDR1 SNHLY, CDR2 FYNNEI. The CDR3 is CASRRTLLAGGPMTETQYF. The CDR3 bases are TGTGCCAGCCGAAGGACCTTACTAGCGGGGGGGCCCATGACTGAGACCCAGTACTTC.

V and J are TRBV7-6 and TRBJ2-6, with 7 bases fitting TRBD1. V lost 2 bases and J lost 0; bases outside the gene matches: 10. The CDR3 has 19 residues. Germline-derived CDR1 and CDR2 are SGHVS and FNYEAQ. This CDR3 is CASSLHRTGKSSGANVLTF. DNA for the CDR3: TGTGCCAGCAGCTTACATAGGACAGGAAAGAGCTCTGGGGCCAACGTCCTGACTTTC. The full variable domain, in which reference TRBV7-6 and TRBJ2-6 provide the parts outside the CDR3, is GAGVSQSPRYKVTKRGQDVALRCDPISGHVSLYWYRQALGQGPEFLTYFNYEAQQDKSGLPNDRFSAERPEGSISTLTIQRTEQRDSAMYRCASSLHRTGKSSGANVLTFGAGSRLTVL.

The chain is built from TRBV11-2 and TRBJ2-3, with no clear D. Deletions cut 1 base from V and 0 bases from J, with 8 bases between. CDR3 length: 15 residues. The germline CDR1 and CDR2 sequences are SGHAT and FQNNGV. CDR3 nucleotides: TGTGCCAGCAGCTTAGCCCGACTGAGCACAGATACGCAGTATTTT. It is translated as CASSLARLSTDTQYF.

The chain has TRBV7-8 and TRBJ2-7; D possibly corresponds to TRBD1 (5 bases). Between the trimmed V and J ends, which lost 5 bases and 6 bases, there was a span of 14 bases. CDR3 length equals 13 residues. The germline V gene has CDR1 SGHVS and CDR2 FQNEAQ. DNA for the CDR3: TGTGCCAGCAGCCGCTATGCTACAGGCGAGCAGTACGTC. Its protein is CASSRYATGEQYV.

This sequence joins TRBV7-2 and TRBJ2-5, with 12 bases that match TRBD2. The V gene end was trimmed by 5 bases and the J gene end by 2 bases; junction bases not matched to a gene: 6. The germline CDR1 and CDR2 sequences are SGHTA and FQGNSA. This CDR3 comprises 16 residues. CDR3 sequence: CASSPSGTSGQETQYF. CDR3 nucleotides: TGTGCCAGCAGCCCAAGTGGGACTAGCGGGCAAGAGACCCAGTACTTC.

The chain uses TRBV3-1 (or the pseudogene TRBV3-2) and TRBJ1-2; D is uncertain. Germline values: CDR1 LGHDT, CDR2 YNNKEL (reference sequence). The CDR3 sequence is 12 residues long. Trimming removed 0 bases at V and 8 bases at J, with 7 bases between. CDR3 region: CASSQDEGGYTF. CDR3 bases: TGTGCCAGCAGCCAAGATGAGGGAGGCTACACCTTC.

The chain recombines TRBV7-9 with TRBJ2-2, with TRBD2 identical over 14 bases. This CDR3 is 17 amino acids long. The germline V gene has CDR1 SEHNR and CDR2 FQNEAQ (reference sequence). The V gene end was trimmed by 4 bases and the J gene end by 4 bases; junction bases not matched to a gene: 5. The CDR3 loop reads CASSSGTSGSRTGELFF. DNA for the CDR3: TGTGCCAGCAGCTCCGGGACTAGCGGGAGTCGCACCGGGGAGCTGTTTTTT.

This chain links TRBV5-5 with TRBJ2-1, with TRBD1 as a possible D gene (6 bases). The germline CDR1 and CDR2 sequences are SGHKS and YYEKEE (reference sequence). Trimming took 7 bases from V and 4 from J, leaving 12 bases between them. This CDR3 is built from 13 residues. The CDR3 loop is CASLDSDYNEQFF. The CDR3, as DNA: TGTGCCAGCTTGGACAGTGATTACAATGAGCAGTTCTTC.

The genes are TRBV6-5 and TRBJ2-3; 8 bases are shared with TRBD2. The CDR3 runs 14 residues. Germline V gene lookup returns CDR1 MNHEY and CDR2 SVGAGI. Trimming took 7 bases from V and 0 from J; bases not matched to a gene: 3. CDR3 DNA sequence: TGTGCCAGCACCCGGGGGGGGAGCACAGATACGCAGTATTTT. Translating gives CASTRGGSTDTQYF.

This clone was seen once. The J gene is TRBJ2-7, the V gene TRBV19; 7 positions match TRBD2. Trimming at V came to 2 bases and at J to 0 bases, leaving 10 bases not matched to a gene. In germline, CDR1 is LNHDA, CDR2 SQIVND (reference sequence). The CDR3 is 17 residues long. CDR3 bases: TGTGCCAGTAGTATATTGGGGAGGGGCAGCAGCTCCTACGAGCAGTACTTC. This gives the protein CASSILGRGSSSYEQYF.

CDR3 sequence (DNA): TGCGCCAGCAGCTTGGAGGGAGGTTTTATTCAGCCCCAGCATTTT. Residues: CASSLEGGFIQPQHF. V and J are TRBV5-1 and TRBJ1-5, with D unclear. This CDR3 contains 15 residues. V lost 0 bases to trimming and J lost 6 bases, with 13 bases between them. Germline assignment: CDR1 SGHRS and CDR2 YFSETQ.

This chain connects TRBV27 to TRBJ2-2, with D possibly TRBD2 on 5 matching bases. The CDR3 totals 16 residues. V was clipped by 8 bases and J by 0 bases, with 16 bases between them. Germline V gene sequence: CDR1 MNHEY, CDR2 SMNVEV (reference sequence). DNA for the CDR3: TGTGCCAGCCCGGCGGTGAGGGCCACGAACACCGGGGAGCTGTTTTTT. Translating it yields CASPAVRATNTGELFF.

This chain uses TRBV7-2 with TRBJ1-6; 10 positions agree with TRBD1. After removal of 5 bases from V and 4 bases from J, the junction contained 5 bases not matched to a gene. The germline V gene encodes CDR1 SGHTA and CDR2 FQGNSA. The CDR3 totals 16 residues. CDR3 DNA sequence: TGTGCCAGCAGCCAAAGACAGGGGGCTTATAATTCACCCCTCCACTTT. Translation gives CASSQRQGAYNSPLHF. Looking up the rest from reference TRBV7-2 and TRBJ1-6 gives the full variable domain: GAGVSQSPSNKVTEKGKDVELRCDPISGHTALYWYRQSLGQGLEFLIYFQGNSAPDKSGLPSDRFSAERTGGSVSTLTIQRTQQEDSAVYLCASSQRQGAYNSPLHFGNGTRLTVT.

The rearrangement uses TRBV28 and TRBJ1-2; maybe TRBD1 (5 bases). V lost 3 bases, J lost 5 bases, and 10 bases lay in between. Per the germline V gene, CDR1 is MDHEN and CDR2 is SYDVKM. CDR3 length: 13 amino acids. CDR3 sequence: CASSFDSQYGYTF. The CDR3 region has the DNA TGTGCCAGCAGTTTTGACAGTCAGTATGGCTACACCTTC.

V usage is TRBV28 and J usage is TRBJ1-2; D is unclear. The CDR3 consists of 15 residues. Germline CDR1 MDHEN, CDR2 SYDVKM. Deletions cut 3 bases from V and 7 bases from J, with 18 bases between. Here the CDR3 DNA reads TGTGCCAGCAGTTTGGGGAGGGTTGGGTCTGGTGGCTACACCTTC. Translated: CASSLGRVGSGGYTF.

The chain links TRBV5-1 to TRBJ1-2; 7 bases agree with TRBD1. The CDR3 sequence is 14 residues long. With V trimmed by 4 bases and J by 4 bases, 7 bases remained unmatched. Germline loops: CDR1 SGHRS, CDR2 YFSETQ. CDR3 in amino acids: CASSKEGAGYGYTF. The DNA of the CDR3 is TGCGCCAGCAGCAAGGAGGGGGCCGGCTATGGCTACACCTTC.

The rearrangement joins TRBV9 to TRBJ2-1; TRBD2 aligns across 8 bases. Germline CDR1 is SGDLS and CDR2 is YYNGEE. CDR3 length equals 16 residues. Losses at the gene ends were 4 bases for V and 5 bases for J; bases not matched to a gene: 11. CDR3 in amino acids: CASSPTRTSRDNEQFF. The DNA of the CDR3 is TGTGCCAGCAGCCCAACTCGGACTAGCCGGGACAATGAGCAGTTCTTC.

The CDR3 DNA follows: TGTGCCAGCAGCTGGAGGACTAGCGGGTACTCGAAATACGAGCAGTACGTC. This encodes CASSWRTSGYSKYEQYV. The J gene is TRBJ2-7, the V gene TRBV9, with 11 bases identical to TRBD2. Germline assignment: CDR1 SGDLS and CDR2 YYNGEE. Trimming removed 4 bases from V and 4 bases from J; junction bases left unmatched: 13. The CDR3 length is 17 residues.

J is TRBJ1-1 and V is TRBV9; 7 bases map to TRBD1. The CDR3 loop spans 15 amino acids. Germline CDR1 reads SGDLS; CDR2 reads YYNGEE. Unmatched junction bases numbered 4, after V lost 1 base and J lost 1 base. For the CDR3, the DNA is TGTGCCAGCAGCGTATGGGCAGGGGGGAACACTGAAGCTTTCTTT. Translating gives CASSVWAGGNTEAFF.

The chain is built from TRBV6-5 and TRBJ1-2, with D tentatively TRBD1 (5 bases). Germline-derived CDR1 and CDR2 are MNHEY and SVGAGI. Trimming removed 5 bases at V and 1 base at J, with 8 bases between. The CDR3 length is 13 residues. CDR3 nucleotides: TGTGCCAGCAGTCGACAGAGTAACTATGGCTACACCTTC. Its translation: CASSRQSNYGYTF.

CDR3 DNA: TGTGCCAGTAGTGACAGGGGGAAATCATTAGAAGCTTTCTTT. Translation: CASSDRGKSLEAFF. The genes are TRBV19 and TRBJ1-1, with 9 positions matching TRBD1. The CDR3 consists of 14 residues. Losses at the gene ends were 5 bases for V and 8 bases for J; bases not matched to a gene: 9. Germline loops: CDR1 LNHDA, CDR2 SQIVND (reference sequence).

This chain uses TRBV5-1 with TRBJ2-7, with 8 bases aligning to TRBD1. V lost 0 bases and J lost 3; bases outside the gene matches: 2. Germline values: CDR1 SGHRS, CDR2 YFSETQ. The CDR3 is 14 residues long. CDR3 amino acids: CASSLGGQVYEQYF. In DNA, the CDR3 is TGCGCCAGCAGCTTGGGGGGACAGGTCTACGAGCAGTACTTC.